The clone carrying this T cell receptor (beta chain) has at least ten counts. Its matching antigen is unknown. This sample is part of a study of CD8+CD57+ T cells in acquired aplastic anemia. In the study overall: Healthy donor CD4+ samples were sequenced to a depth that averaged around 9.8 million reads.

Study findings and constraints: It was found that roughly 29 CD8+ CDR3 sequences were shared between patients and controls. Patients versus controls showed no significant CD8+ Simpson's diversity difference.

The CDR3 is 14 amino acids. Germline trimming cut 4 bases from V and 4 bases from J; bases unmatched to any gene: 4. Germline-derived CDR1 and CDR2 are MNHEY and SVGAGI. The study profiled TCR beta VDJ and CDR3 using genomic DNA as template. MiXCR was run by TCRdb on the reads, yielding one entry per CDR3 protein. The sample lists some 130,000 distinct CDR3 sequences, roughly 40% occurring once. The TCR originated in a human donor in good health, serving as a control. Sequenced sample: sorted CD4+, CD8+, or CD8+CD57+ T cells (not recorded which) from PBMCs. V gene TRBV6-5 combines with J gene TRBJ1-1; 9 bases are shared with TRBD1. DNA for the CDR3: TGTGCCAGCAGTTGGGGACAGGGAGCCACTGAAGCTTTCTTT. This encodes CASSWGQGATEAFF.